The 14 T cell receptor beta chains below all came from one sample that was sequenced in a study of CD8+CD57+ T cells in acquired aplastic anemia. Sequencing was done on patients that had shown CD8+CD57+ cell expansion by flow cytometry. Genomic DNA, serving as template, underwent TCR beta VDJ and CDR3 profiling. TCRdb re-derived calls from the reads in MiXCR, one entry per CDR3 protein. The sample yields over 150,000 distinct CDR3 sequences, less than 60% seen once. The specimen sequenced was sorted CD4+, CD8+, or CD8+CD57+ T cells (not recorded which) from PBMCs. Every receptor here comes from a human donor with aplastic anemia.

V gene TRBV25-1 combines with J gene TRBJ1-1; tentatively, D is TRBD1 (5 bases). The CDR3 spans 13 residues. V dropped 9 bases and J dropped 4 bases, with 15 bases sitting between them. Germline V gene lookup returns CDR1 MGHDK and CDR2 SYGVNS. The CDR3: CASRMGTGTEAFF. The CDR3 DNA reads as TGTGCCAGTAGGATGGGCACAGGCACTGAAGCTTTCTTT.

The chain links TRBV29-1 to TRBJ2-5; 8 nucleotides agree with TRBD2. The ends lost 7 bases at V and 1 base at J; junction bases unmatched: 5. This CDR3 comprises 13 residues. Looked up from germline, CDR1 is SQVTM and CDR2 is ANQGSEA. CDR3 in DNA: TGCAGCGAAACTAGCGGTAGCCAAGAGACCCAGTACTTC. Translation gives CSETSGSQETQYF.

This clonotype appeared many times. J is TRBJ1-2 and V is TRBV4-1, with D unclear. V dropped 1 base and J dropped 7 bases, with 10 bases sitting between them. Germline CDR1 reads MGHRA; CDR2 reads YSYEKL. The CDR3 has 13 residues. The CDR3 reads CASSQVSLSGYTF. The DNA of the CDR3 is TGCGCCAGCAGCCAAGTTTCCCTTAGTGGCTACACCTTC.

The V and J genes are TRBV7-8 and TRBJ2-5, with D possibly TRBD1 on 6 matching bases. The CDR3 is 14 amino acids. With 0 bases removed from V and 6 bases from J, the gap between germline ends came to 11 bases. Germline CDR1 SGHVS, CDR2 FQNEAQ. The chain's CDR3 is CASSLAQGIKTQYF. The CDR3, as DNA: TGTGCCAGCAGCTTAGCGCAGGGGATAAAGACCCAGTACTTC.

This clonotype has a count of ten or more. The V call is TRBV20-1, the J call TRBJ1-2; tentatively, D is TRBD1 (6 bases). V was cut by 3 bases and J by 7 bases, with 15 bases left in between. CDR3 length equals 13 residues. Germline V lookup: CDR1 DFQATT, CDR2 SNEGSKA (reference sequence). CDR3 sequence reads: CSARAKTGPGYTF. The CDR3 bases are TGCAGTGCTAGGGCGAAGACAGGCCCTGGCTACACCTTC.

J is TRBJ2-1 and V is TRBV27; D uncertain. Deletions cut 6 bases from V and 4 bases from J, with 10 bases between. CDR1 is MNHEY, CDR2 SMNVEV, per germline (reference sequence). The CDR3 has 13 residues. The CDR3 nucleotides read TGTGCCAGCAGAAAAGCAGGATACAATGAGCAGTTCTTC. Its protein product is CASRKAGYNEQFF.

This clonotype was seen many times. The genes are TRBV9 and TRBJ1-4, with a tentative D call TRBD1 (6 bases). CDR3 length equals 13 residues. The germline V gene has CDR1 SGDLS and CDR2 YYNGEE. V was clipped by 4 bases and J by 5 bases, with 9 bases between them. The chain's CDR3 is CASSTGQNEKLFF. CDR3 DNA: TGTGCCAGCAGCACTGGACAGAATGAAAAACTGTTTTTT.

V usage is TRBV2 and J usage is TRBJ2-3; 12 bases align to TRBD2. The CDR3 has 14 amino acids. After removal of 10 bases from V and 4 bases from J, the junction contained 6 bases not matched to a gene. Germline V gives CDR1 SNHLY, CDR2 FYNNEI. This CDR3 is CATKTSGGSDTQYF. CDR3 coding DNA: TGTGCCACCAAGACTAGCGGGGGTTCAGATACGCAGTATTTT.

The rearrangement uses TRBV7-2 and TRBJ2-5, with 7 positions matching TRBD1. V shed 1 base and J 1 base; nucleotides not matched to a gene: 3. CDR3 length: 15 residues. Germline CDR1 SGHTA, CDR2 FQGNSA. The CDR3 region is CASSLVRTGQETQYF. The CDR3 DNA reads TGTGCCAGCAGCTTAGTACGGACAGGCCAAGAGACCCAGTACTTC.

This clonotype has ten or more counts. The rearrangement links TRBV7-9 to TRBJ2-7, with D possibly TRBD2 on 5 matching bases. This CDR3 comprises 14 residues. Germline assignment: CDR1 SEHNR and CDR2 FQNEAQ (reference sequence). Deletions cut 1 base from V and 5 bases from J, with 12 bases between. CDR3 nucleotide sequence: TGTGCCAGCAGCTTAGAGGGCCTCGGGAACGAGCAGTACTTC. This translates into CASSLEGLGNEQYF.

Remarks on this clonotype: A junction end diverges from the germline sequence, so it may reflect a read error. The rearrangement uses TRBV11-3 and TRBJ2-7, with 8 bases fitting TRBD1. The CDR3 is made up of 14 amino acids. Germline CDR1 reads SGHNT; CDR2 reads YENEEA. The CDR3 spells CASSLGTGPYDQYF. DNA for the CDR3: TGTGCCAGCAGCTTAGGGACAGGGCCATACGACCAGTACTTC.

This clonotype was counted only a few times. A single base separates this from a much larger clone, so it may be a read error. This chain links TRBV19 with TRBJ1-1; D perhaps matches TRBD1 (6 bases). Germline CDR1 LNHDA, CDR2 SQIVND (reference sequence). CDR3 length equals 15 residues. V was pared by 5 bases and J by 4 bases, with 17 bases between. CDR3 DNA sequence: TGTGCCAGTAGTGTATTATCGGGGGGCGTCACTGAAGCTTTCTTT. Its protein is CASSVLSGGVTEAFF.

In this sample, this clonotype turned up many times. CDR3 protein: CASSQDLRGDTQYF. The CDR3 DNA reads TGTGCCAGCAGCCAAGATCTGAGGGGGGATACGCAGTATTTT. The chain carries TRBV14 and TRBJ2-3; D is perhaps TRBD1 (6 bases). The length of the CDR3 is 14 residues. Germline values: CDR1 SGHDN, CDR2 FVKESK. With 0 bases removed from V and 6 bases from J, the gap between germline ends came to 10 bases.

Only a few counts were recorded for this clonotype. This sequence joins TRBV4-1 and TRBJ1-4; a possible D gene is TRBD1 (6 bases). Germline V gives CDR1 MGHRA, CDR2 YSYEKL. Trimming took off 8 bases at V and 4 bases at J, with 17 bases between the two ends. This CDR3 is 15 amino acids long. The CDR3, as DNA: TGCGCCAGCGTCCCGGGGGCAGGTAGTAATGAAAAACTGTTTTTT. It encodes CASVPGAGSNEKLFF.